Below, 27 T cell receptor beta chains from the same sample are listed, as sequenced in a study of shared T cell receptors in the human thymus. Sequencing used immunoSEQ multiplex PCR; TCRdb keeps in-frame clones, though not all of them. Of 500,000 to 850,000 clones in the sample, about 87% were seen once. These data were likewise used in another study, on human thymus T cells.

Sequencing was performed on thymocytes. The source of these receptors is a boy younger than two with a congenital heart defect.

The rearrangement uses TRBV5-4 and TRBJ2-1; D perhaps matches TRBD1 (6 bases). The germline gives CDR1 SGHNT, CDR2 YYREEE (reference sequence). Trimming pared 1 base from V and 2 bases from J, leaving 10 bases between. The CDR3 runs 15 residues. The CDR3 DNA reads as TGTGCCAGCAGCTTGAAGGGGGTCCCCTACAATGAGCAGTTCTTC. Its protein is CASSLKGVPYNEQFF.

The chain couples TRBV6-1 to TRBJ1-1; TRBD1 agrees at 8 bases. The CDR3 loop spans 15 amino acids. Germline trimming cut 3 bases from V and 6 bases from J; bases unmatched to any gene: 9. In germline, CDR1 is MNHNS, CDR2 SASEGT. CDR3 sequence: CASSESYHRGAEAFF. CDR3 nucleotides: TGTGCCAGCAGTGAGAGTTACCACAGGGGGGCTGAAGCTTTCTTT.

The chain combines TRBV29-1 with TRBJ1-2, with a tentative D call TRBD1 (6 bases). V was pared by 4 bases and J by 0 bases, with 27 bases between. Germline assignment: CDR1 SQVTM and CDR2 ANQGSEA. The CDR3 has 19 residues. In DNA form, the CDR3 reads TGCAGCGTTGCCGACAGCTGGACAGCCCCAAACCCAGCTAACTATGGCTACACCTTC. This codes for CSVADSWTAPNPANYGYTF.

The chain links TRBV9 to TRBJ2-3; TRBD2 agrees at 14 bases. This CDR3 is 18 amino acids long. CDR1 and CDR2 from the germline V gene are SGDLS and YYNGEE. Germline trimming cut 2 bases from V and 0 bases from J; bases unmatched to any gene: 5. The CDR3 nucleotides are TGTGCCAGCAGCGTGGGGACTAGCGGGAGCCCTAGCACAGATACGCAGTATTTT. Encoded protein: CASSVGTSGSPSTDTQYF.

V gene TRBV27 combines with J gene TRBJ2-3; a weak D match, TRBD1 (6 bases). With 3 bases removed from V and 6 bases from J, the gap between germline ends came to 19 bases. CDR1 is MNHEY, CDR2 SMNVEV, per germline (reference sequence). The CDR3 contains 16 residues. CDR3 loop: CASSFFRDKAADTQYF. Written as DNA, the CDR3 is TGTGCCAGCAGTTTTTTCCGGGACAAAGCTGCCGATACGCAGTATTTT.

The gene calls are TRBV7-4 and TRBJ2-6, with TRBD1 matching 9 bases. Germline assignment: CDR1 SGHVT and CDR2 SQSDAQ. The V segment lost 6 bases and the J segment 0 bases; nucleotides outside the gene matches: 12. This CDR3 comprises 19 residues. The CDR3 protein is CASRLVGQGSFSGANVLTF. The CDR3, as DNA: TGTGCCAGCAGGCTCGTTGGACAGGGGAGTTTCTCTGGGGCCAACGTCCTGACTTTC.

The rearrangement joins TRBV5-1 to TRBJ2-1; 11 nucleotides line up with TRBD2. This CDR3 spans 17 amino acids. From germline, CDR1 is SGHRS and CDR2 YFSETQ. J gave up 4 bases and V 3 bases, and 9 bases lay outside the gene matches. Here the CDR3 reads CASSSTSGVIVYNEQFF. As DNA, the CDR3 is TGCGCCAGCAGCTCGACTAGCGGGGTTATAGTATACAATGAGCAGTTCTTC.

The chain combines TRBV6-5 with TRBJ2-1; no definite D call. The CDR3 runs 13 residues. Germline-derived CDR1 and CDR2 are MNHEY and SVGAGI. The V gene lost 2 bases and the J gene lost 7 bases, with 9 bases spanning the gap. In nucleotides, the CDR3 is TGTGCCAGCAGTTACGTCGGTCGGAATGAGCAGTTCTTC. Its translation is CASSYVGRNEQFF.

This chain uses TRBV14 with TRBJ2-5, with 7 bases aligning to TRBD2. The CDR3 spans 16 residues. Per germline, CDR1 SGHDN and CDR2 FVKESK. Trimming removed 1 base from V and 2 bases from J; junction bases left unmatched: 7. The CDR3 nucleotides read TGTGCCAGCAGCCAAGGTTCCGGGGGGAAACAAGAGACCCAGTACTTC. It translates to CASSQGSGGKQETQYF.

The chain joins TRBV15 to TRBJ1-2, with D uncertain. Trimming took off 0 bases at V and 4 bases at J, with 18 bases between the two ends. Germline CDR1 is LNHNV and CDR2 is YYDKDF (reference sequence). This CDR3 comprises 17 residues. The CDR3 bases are TGTGCCACCAGCAGAGATCCCGGGGAAGTCTGGTTCTATGGCTACACCTTC. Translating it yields CATSRDPGEVWFYGYTF. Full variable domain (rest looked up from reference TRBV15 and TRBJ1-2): DAMVIQNPRYQVTQFGKPVTLSCSQTLNHNVMYWYQQKSSQAPKLLFHYYDKDFNNEADTPDNFQSRRPNTSFCFLDIRSPGLGDTAMYLCATSRDPGEVWFYGYTFGSGTRLTVV.

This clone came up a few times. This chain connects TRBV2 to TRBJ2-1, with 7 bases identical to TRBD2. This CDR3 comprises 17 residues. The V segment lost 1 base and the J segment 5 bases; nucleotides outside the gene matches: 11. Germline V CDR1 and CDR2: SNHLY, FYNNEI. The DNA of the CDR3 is TGTGCCAGCAGTGAAGAAAAGGGAGGGGAATGTGACAATGAGCAGTTCTTC. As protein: CASSEEKGGECDNEQFF.

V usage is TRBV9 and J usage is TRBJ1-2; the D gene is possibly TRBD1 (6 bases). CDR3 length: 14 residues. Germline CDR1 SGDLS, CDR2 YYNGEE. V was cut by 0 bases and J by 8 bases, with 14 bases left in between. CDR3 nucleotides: TGTGCCAGCAGCGTAGGAGATTGGGGGGGCGGCTACACCTTC. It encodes CASSVGDWGGGYTF.

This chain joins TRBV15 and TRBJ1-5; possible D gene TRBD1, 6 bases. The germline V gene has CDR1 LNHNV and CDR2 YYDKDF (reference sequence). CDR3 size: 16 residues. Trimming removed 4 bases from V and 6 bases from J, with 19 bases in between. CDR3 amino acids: CATSKAPGEGSQPQHF. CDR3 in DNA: TGTGCCACCAGCAAAGCCCCAGGGGAAGGCAGTCAGCCCCAGCATTTT.

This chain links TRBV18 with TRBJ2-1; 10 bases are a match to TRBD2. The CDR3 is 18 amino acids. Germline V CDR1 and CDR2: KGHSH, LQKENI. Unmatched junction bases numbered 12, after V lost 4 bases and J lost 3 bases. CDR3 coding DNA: TGTGCCAGCTCACTACAAGGGATTGGGACTAGCGTCTACAATGAGCAGTTCTTC. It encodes CASSLQGIGTSVYNEQFF.

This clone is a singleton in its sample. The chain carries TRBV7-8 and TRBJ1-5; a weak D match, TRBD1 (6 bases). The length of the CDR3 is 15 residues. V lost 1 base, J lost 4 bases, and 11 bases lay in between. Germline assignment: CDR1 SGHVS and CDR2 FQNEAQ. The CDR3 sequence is CASSLDRVRNQPQHF. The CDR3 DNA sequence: TGTGCCAGCAGCTTAGACAGGGTGAGGAATCAGCCCCAGCATTTT.

CDR3 nucleotide sequence: TGTGCCAGCAGCTTGGAAAAGAAGCGGGACTCCTACGAGCAGTACTTC. It specifies CASSLEKKRDSYEQYF. The gene calls are TRBV5-8 and TRBJ2-7; TRBD2 agrees at 7 bases. In germline, CDR1 is SGHTS, CDR2 YDEGEE. Trimming took 0 bases from V and 0 from J; bases not matched to a gene: 6. The CDR3 is 16 residues long. Variable domain in full (rest from reference TRBV5-8 and TRBJ2-7): EAGVTQSPTHLIKTRGQQATLRCSPISGHTSVYWYQQALGLGLQFLLWYDEGEERNRGNFPPRFSGRQFPNYSSELNVNALELEDSALYLCASSLEKKRDSYEQYFGPGTRLTVT.

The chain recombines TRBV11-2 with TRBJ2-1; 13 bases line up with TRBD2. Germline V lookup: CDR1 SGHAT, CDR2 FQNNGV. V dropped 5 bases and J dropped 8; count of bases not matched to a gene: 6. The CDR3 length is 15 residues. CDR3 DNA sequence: TGTGCCAGCAGCCGAGGACTAGCGGGAGACTATGAGCAGTTCTTC. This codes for CASSRGLAGDYEQFF. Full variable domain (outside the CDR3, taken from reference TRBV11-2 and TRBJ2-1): EAGVAQSPRYKIIEKRQSVAFWCNPISGHATLYWYQQILGQGPKLLIQFQNNGVVDDSQLPKDRFSAERLKGVDSTLKIQPAKLEDSAVYLCASSRGLAGDYEQFFGPGTRLTVL.

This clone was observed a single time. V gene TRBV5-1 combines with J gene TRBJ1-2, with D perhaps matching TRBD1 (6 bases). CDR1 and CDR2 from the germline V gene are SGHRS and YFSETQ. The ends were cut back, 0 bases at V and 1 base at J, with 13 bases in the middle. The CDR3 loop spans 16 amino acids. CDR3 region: CASSLAGDTINYGYTF. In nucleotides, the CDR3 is TGCGCCAGCAGCTTGGCCGGGGACACAATTAACTATGGCTACACCTTC.

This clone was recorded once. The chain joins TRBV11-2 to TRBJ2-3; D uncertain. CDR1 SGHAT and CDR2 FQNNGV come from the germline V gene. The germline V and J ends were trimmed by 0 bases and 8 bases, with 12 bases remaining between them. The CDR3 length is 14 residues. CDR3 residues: CASSLDPLAGTQYF. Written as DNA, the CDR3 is TGTGCCAGCAGCTTAGATCCTTTAGCCGGTACGCAGTATTTT.

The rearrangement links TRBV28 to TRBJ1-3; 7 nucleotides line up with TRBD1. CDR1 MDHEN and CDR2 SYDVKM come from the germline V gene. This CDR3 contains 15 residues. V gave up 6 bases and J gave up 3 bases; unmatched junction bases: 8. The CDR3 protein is CASSKEGTVGNTIYF. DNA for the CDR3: TGTGCCAGCAGCAAAGAAGGGACAGTTGGAAACACCATATATTTT.

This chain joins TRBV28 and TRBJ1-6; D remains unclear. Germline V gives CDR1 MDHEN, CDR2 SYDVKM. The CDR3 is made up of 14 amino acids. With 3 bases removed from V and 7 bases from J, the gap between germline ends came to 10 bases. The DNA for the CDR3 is TGTGCCAGCAGTTTTGTTACGGAGAATTCACCCCTCCACTTT. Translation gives CASSFVTENSPLHF.

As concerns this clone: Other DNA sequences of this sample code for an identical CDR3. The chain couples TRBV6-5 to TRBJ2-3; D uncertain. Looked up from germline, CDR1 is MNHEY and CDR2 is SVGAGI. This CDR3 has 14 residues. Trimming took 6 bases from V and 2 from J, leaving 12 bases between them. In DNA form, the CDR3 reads TGTGCCAGCAGCCCCTCAGGTTCCACAGATACGCAGTATTTT. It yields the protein CASSPSGSTDTQYF.

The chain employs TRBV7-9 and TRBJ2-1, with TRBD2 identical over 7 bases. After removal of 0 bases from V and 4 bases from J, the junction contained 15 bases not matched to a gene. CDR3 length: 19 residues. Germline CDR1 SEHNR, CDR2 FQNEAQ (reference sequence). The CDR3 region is CASSLADSLGGERYNEQFF. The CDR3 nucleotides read TGTGCCAGCAGCTTAGCAGATTCTCTGGGGGGGGAAAGATACAATGAGCAGTTCTTC.

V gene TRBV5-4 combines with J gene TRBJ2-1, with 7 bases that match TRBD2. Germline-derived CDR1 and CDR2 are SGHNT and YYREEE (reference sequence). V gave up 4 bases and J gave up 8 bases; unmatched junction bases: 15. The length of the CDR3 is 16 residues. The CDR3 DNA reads TGTGCCAGCAGCCTGACCGGGCGGGAGAAAAGGGATGAGCAGTTCTTC. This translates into CASSLTGREKRDEQFF. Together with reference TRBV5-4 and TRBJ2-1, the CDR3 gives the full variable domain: ETGVTQSPTHLIKTRGQQVTLRCSSQSGHNTVSWYQQALGQGPQFIFQYYREEENGRGNFPPRFSGLQFPNYSSELNVNALELDDSALYLCASSLTGREKRDEQFFGPGTRLTVL.

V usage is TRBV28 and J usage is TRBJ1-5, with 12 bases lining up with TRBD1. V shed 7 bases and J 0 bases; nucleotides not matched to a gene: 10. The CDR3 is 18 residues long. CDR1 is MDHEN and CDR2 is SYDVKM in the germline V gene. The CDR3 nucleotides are TGTGCCAGCACCCCAGGGACAGGGGGCCCCTATAGCAATCAGCCCCAGCATTTT. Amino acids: CASTPGTGGPYSNQPQHF.

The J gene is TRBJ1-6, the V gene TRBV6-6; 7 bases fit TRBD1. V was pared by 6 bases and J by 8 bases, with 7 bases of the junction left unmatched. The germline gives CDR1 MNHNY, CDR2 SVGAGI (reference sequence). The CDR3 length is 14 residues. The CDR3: CASSPWQGDSPLHF. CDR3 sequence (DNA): TGTGCCAGCAGCCCCTGGCAGGGGGATTCACCCCTCCACTTT.

CDR3: CASSQELLRGIDTQYF. The CDR3 bases are TGTGCCAGCAGCCAAGAACTACTGCGGGGAATAGATACGCAGTATTTT. V usage is TRBV14 and J usage is TRBJ2-3; D might be TRBD2 (6 bases). V dropped 0 bases and J dropped 5 bases, with 15 bases sitting between them. CDR1 and CDR2 from the germline V gene are SGHDN and FVKESK. CDR3 length: 16 residues. Full variable domain (outside the CDR3, taken from reference TRBV14 and TRBJ2-3): EAGVTQFPSHSVIEKGQTVTLRCDPISGHDNLYWYRRVMGKEIKFLLHFVKESKQDESGMPNNRFLAERTGGTYSTLKVQPAELEDSGVYFCASSQELLRGIDTQYFGPGTRLTVL.